This T cell receptor beta chain was recorded in a study of T-cell memory formation after mild COVID-19. Study summary: Largely, TCR clusters stayed within a single donor. Study conclusions and caveats: CM and EM subsets held most contracting CD4+ clones; EMRA held CD8+ ones. Some responding clones appeared in pre-infection memory, suggesting cross-reactive memory joined.

The CDR3 length is 14 residues. The germline V gene encodes CDR1 LNHDA and CDR2 SQIVND (reference sequence). Trimming left V 5 bases short and J 5 bases short, with 15 bases between. Notes on this clonotype: Its antigen is undetermined.

TCRdb re-called the 5' RACE reads with MiXCR, one entry per CDR3 protein. The data show around 160,000 distinct CDR3 sequences, around 10% seen once. This clonotype was obtained from a man aged 18-30 years who had mild COVID-19 (a few samples of this study predate the infection). Cell type and time point are not known. This chain links TRBV19 with TRBJ2-5; D might be TRBD1 or TRBD2, each matching 5 bases. The sequenced material came from PBMCs or a T cell subset sorted from them (not recorded which). In DNA, the CDR3 is TGTGCCAGTAGTCGGGACGCCACCCGGGAGACCCAGTACTTC. Its protein is CASSRDATRETQYF.